This passage covers 7 T cell receptor beta chains from one sample sequenced in a study of cytomegalovirus exposure and HLA in healthy donors. With 60 Vbeta and 13 Jbeta primers, the PCR was carried out. TCRdb keeps only in-frame clones here, not all; method: immunoSEQ multiplex PCR. The sample carries 100,000 to 150,000 clones, over 65% recorded once. What was sequenced was PBMCs. These receptors all stem from a man aged 35 to 55 in good health and CMV-seronegative.

This chain uses TRBV11-2 with TRBJ2-7; TRBD1 might be the D (6 bases). The germline V gene encodes CDR1 SGHAT and CDR2 FQNNGV. Trimming removed 2 bases at V and 3 bases at J, with 14 bases between. This CDR3 spans 15 amino acids. The CDR3 nucleotides are TGTGCCAGCAGCTTATACAGGACAGCCCGCTACGAGCAGTACTTC. It codes for CASSLYRTARYEQYF.

The chain recombines TRBV5-4 with TRBJ2-7, with TRBD1 identical over 8 bases. The CDR3 is 14 residues long. Germline V gene sequence: CDR1 SGHNT, CDR2 YYREEE (reference sequence). J was trimmed by 3 bases and V by 2 bases; bases with no gene match: 4. The CDR3 region has the DNA TGTGCCAGCAGCTTAAACAGGGGGAGCTACGAGCAGTACTTC. Amino acids: CASSLNRGSYEQYF.

The chain recombines TRBV11-2 with TRBJ2-2; unclear D gene. V was cut by 0 bases and J by 6 bases, with 5 bases left in between. The germline V gene has CDR1 SGHAT and CDR2 FQNNGV. The CDR3 sequence is 13 residues long. CDR3 residues: CASSLDRAGELFF. The DNA of the CDR3 is TGTGCCAGCAGCTTAGATCGGGCCGGGGAGCTGTTTTTT. Using reference TRBV11-2 and TRBJ2-2 for the parts outside the CDR3, the full variable domain is EAGVAQSPRYKIIEKRQSVAFWCNPISGHATLYWYQQILGQGPKLLIQFQNNGVVDDSQLPKDRFSAERLKGVDSTLKIQPAKLEDSAVYLCASSLDRAGELFFGEGSRLTVL.

The CDR3 bases are TGTGCCAGCAGTTACGCGGCGGGGGGGCCTTACAATGAGCAGTTCTTC. Its translation is CASSYAAGGPYNEQFF. The rearrangement uses TRBV6-6 and TRBJ2-1, with 9 bases matching TRBD2. Germline V lookup: CDR1 MNHNY, CDR2 SVGAGI (reference sequence). V shed 2 bases and J 4 bases; nucleotides not matched to a gene: 6. CDR3 size: 16 residues.

Turning to this clone: The junction shows a germline mismatch at one end, possibly a read error. The sample carries other DNA sequences with the same CDR3. This chain connects TRBV10-3 to TRBJ2-7, with D possibly TRBD2 on 6 matching bases. Germline-derived CDR1 and CDR2 are ENHRY and SYGVKD. The CDR3 covers 15 residues. The CDR3 DNA reads as TGCGCCATCAGTGAGTATATAGCGGCAATGGGGGAGCAGTACTTC. This encodes CAISEYIAAMGEQYF.

The chain joins TRBV7-2 to TRBJ1-1; 10 positions match TRBD1. V lost 0 bases, J lost 10 bases, and 11 bases stayed unmatched. Germline CDR1 SGHTA, CDR2 FQGNSA. CDR3 length equals 16 residues. CDR3 sequence (DNA): TGTGCCAGCAGCTTAGCGCAGGGACAGGGGTCCGCGCGAGCTTTCTTT. Protein sequence: CASSLAQGQGSARAFF.

This sequence joins TRBV7-3 and TRBJ2-1; 8 nucleotides agree with TRBD1. In germline, CDR1 is SGHTA, CDR2 FQGTGA. J lost 7 bases, V lost 5 bases, and 10 bases had no gene match. The CDR3 is made up of 15 amino acids. The CDR3: CASSPQTGAGNEQFF. The CDR3 nucleotides read TGTGCCAGCAGCCCTCAGACAGGGGCGGGGAATGAGCAGTTCTTC. The variable domain in full, with the rest retrieved from reference TRBV7-3 and TRBJ2-1, is GAGVSQTPSNKVTEKGKYVELRCDPISGHTALYWYRQSLGQGPEFLIYFQGTGAADDSGLPNDRFFAVRPEGSVSTLKIQRTERGDSAVYLCASSPQTGAGNEQFFGPGTRLTVL.